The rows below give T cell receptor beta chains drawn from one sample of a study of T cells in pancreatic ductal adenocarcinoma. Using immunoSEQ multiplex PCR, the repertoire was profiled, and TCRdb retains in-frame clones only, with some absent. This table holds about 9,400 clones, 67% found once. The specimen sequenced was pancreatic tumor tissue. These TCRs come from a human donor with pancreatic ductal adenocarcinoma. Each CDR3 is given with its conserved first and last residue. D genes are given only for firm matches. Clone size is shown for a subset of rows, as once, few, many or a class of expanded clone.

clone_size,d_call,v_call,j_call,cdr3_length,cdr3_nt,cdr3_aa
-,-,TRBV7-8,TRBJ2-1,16,TGTGCCAGCAGCCTAGAGACAGGACTCTCCTACAATGAGCAGTTCTTC,CASSLETGLSYNEQFF
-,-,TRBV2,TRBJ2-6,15,TGTGCCAGCAGGGCCTCACGCTCTGGGGCCAACGTCCTGACTTTC,CASRASRSGANVLTF
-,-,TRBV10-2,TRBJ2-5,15,TGCGCCAGCCGCCGCCGGGACCCACCTAGGGAGACCCAGTACTTC,CASRRRDPPRETQYF
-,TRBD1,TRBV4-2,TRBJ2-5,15,TGTGCCAGCAGTCAGGACAGGGGGGAGCAAGAGACCCAGTACTTC,CASSQDRGEQETQYF
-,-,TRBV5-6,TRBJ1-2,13,TGTGCCAGCAGCTACCGTGGAGCGGGTGGCTACACCTTC,CASSYRGAGGYTF
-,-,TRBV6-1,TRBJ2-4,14,TGTGCCAGCAGTGAAATATCGGCCAAAAACATTCAGTACTTC,CASSEISAKNIQYF
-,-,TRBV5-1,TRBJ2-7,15,TGCGCCAGCAGCTTTTCCGACCCTAGCTCCTACGAGCAGTACTTC,CASSFSDPSSYEQYF
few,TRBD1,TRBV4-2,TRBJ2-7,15,TGTGCCAGCAGCCAACTACAGGGGGCGTCCTACGAGCAGTACTTC,CASSQLQGASYEQYF
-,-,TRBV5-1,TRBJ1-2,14,TGCGCCAGCAGCCCAAGTGGGGTTAACTATGGCTACACCTTC,CASSPSGVNYGYTF
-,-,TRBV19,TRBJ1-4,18,TGTGCCAGTAGTAGGGGGACGGGTACCAGAGTCAAGAATGAAAAACTGTTTTTT,CASSRGTGTRVKNEKLFF
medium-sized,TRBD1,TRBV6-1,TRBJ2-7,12,TGTGCCAGCAGTGGGACAGGGGGGGAGCAGTACTTC,CASSGTGGEQYF
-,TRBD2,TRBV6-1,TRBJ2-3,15,TGTGCCAGCAATTTGGGCGGGGGGAGCACAGATACGCAGTATTTT,CASNLGGGSTDTQYF
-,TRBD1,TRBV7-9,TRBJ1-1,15,TGTGCCAGCAGCTTTCAGGGGGTAGGGGTCACTGAAGCTTTCTTT,CASSFQGVGVTEAFF
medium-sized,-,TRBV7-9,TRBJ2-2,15,TGTGCCAGCAGCTTAGCCCAGGGAGACACCGGGGAGCTGTTTTTT,CASSLAQGDTGELFF